This TCR beta chain was obtained from a study of cytomegalovirus exposure and HLA in healthy donors. Points from the study as a whole: Sequences of the TCR beta chain were said to predict the HLA-A and HLA-B alleles of most subjects accurately.

This clone was seen once. Antigen unknown. Regarding donors, all were healthy bone marrow donors. The CDR3 has 11 residues. V was shortened by 2 bases and J by 10 bases, with 8 bases between the two germline ends. Both 60 Vbeta primers and 13 Jbeta primers went into the PCR. Sequenced by immunoSEQ multiplex PCR; TCRdb stores in-frame clones only, minus some. The sample has over 150,000 clones, less than 85% seen once; the top ten hold 4.5% to 5.5%. Sequencing input: PBMCs. The TCR originated in a man between 18 and 29 years old in good health and CMV-seronegative. The chain links TRBV5-7 to TRBJ2-3; D uncertain. TRBV5-7 is an ORF, and what it does is uncertain. CDR3 residues: CASSFRSAQYF. As DNA, the CDR3 is TGTGCCAGCAGCTTCAGAAGTGCGCAGTATTTT.